This is a list of T cell receptor beta chains from one sample in a study of technical replicates of blood from a handful of donors. Libraries were prepared by immunoSEQ multiplex PCR; TCRdb keeps only in-frame clonotypes and omits some of them. Of about 14,000 clones in the sample, approximately 81% were seen once. The sequencing sample was made of PBMCs. Source of these receptors: a human donor in good health. The CDR3 runs from the conserved cysteine through the conserved F or W. Fields, in order: J gene, clone size, D gene, V gene, CDR3 DNA, CDR3 protein. D genes are given only for firm matches. The size of a clone is reported for some rows only, either as once, few or many, or as a class for expanded clones.

TRBJ1-2 | few | TRBD1 | TRBV7-9 | TGTGCCAGCAGCGTGGGGTTACAGGGGGGCAAGGTCTATGGCTACACCTTC | CASSVGLQGGKVYGYTF
TRBJ2-7 | . | TRBD2 | TRBV7-6 | TGTGCCAGCAGGGGGGAGGGGACCCTAGCCTACGAGCAGTACTTC | CASRGEGTLAYEQYF
TRBJ2-5 | . | TRBD2 | TRBV7-9 | TGTGCCAGCAGCTTCGGGAGGGATGTGGGCCAGTACTTC | CASSFGRDVGQYF
TRBJ2-3 | . | TRBD1 | TRBV7-9 | TGTGCCAGCAGCTTAGGGACAGGGGATACAGATACGCAGTATTTT | CASSLGTGDTDTQYF
TRBJ2-7 | . | TRBD2 | TRBV5-1 | TGCGCCAGCAGCACCGGGACTAGCGGGTCTTACGAGCAGTACTTC | CASSTGTSGSYEQYF
TRBJ1-1 | . | . | TRBV5-1 | TGCGCCAGCAGCTCGGGGGGGGGATACACTGAAGCTTTCTTT | CASSSGGGYTEAFF
TRBJ2-7 | . | TRBD1 | TRBV28 | TGTGCCAGCAGCCCAGGGGGCAGGTACGAGCAGTACTTC | CASSPGGRYEQYF
TRBJ1-1 | few | . | TRBV12-5 | TGTGCTAGTGGTCCCCGGACTGCTCGGGACACTGAAGCTTTCTTT | CASGPRTARDTEAFF
TRBJ2-5 | . | TRBD2 | TRBV15 | TGTGCCACCAGCAGAGGGGGGGCTAGCGGGAGGACAGAGACCCAGTACTTC | CATSRGGASGRTETQYF
TRBJ2-3 | . | . | TRBV9 | TGTGCCAGCAGCGTCGACGGGAGCACAGATACGCAGTATTTT | CASSVDGSTDTQYF
TRBJ2-7 | . | TRBD2 | TRBV9 | TGTGCCAGCAGCGCGAGCGGGGGGCGATTGGGGGAGCAGTACTTC | CASSASGGRLGEQYF
TRBJ2-5 | . | TRBD2 | TRBV29-1 | TGCAGCGGTGCGATAGCGGGAGAGGGAGAGACCCAGTACTTC | CSGAIAGEGETQYF
TRBJ2-5 | . | TRBD2 | TRBV19 | TGTGCCAGTTCCATGACTAGCGAAAAAGAGACCCAGTACTTC | CASSMTSEKETQYF
TRBJ2-5 | . | TRBD2 | TRBV28 | TGTGCCAGCAGTTTTATGGGCGGGAGGCAGGAGACCCAGTACTTC | CASSFMGGRQETQYF
TRBJ2-3 | . | . | TRBV13 | TGTGCCAGCAGCCCAGCTTGGGGTAGCGTTCGCACAGATACGCAGTATTTT | CASSPAWGSVRTDTQYF
TRBJ1-1 | . | . | TRBV19 | TGTGCCAGTAGTATAGATCGAAAGGGGATGGTCACTGAAGCTTTCTTT | CASSIDRKGMVTEAFF
TRBJ2-2 | once | . | TRBV6-5 | TGTGCCAGCAGTCTAGTGCCCACCGGGGAGCTGTTTTTT | CASSLVPTGELFF
TRBJ2-7 | few | . | TRBV25-1 | TGTGCCAGCAGTGAGGTGGGTAAGACAGGCATCCGGACCTACGAGCAGTACTTC | CASSEVGKTGIRTYEQYF
TRBJ2-5 | . | . | TRBV2 | TGTGCCAGCAGTGGCCCCAGGGGTGAGGGGGAGACCCAGTACTTC | CASSGPRGEGETQYF
TRBJ2-4 | once | TRBD1 | TRBV18 | TGTGCCAGCTCACCACCCCCGGCAGGGGGCAAGGGCAAAAACATTCAGTACTTC | CASSPPPAGGKGKNIQYF
TRBJ2-1 | . | . | TRBV10-2 | TGCGCCAGCACATTTGACAGGTACAATGAGCAGTTCTTC | CASTFDRYNEQFF
TRBJ1-2 | . | TRBD1 | TRBV23-1 | TGCGCCAGTCCCTGGGACAGGAGCCGTAACTATGGCTACACCTTC | CASPWDRSRNYGYTF
TRBJ2-7 | . | TRBD2 | TRBV27 | TGTGCCAGCAGTTTCCTACTAGCGGGCGGCACCTACGAGCAGTACTTC | CASSFLLAGGTYEQYF
TRBJ2-7 | . | TRBD1 | TRBV5-1 | TGCGCCAGCAGCTCAACAGGGGGGACCTACGAGCAGTACTTC | CASSSTGGTYEQYF
TRBJ2-1 | . | . | TRBV18 | TGTGCCAGCTCACGCGATCTGACAGGCCCAGGGTCCTACAATGAGCAGTTCTTC | CASSRDLTGPGSYNEQFF
TRBJ2-1 | . | TRBD2 | TRBV5-1 | TGCGCCAGCAGCTTGTTCGGACTAGAATCGACTGAGCAGTTCTTC | CASSLFGLESTEQFF
TRBJ2-7 | . | . | TRBV28 | TGTGCCAGCAGTCCGACACACAGGTCCCCACTCTACGAGCAGTACTTC | CASSPTHRSPLYEQYF
TRBJ2-7 | . | TRBD2 | TRBV6-5 | TGTGCCAGCAGACGACTAGCGGGAGTCGAGCAGTACTTC | CASRRLAGVEQYF
TRBJ2-1 | . | TRBD2 | TRBV6-4 | TGTGCCAGCAGTGACTCCCGGGGGCTAGCGGGAGGTTTAAAGTTCTTC | CASSDSRGLAGGLKFF
TRBJ2-2 | . | . | TRBV7-9 | TGTGCCAGCAGCTTAGTATTTGAGGTTGGGAGCCCTGGGACCGGGGAGCTGTTTTTT | CASSLVFEVGSPGTGELFF
TRBJ1-3 | once | . | TRBV2 | TGTGCCAGCAGTGAATACTCCTTGAGCACCATATATTTT | CASSEYSLSTIYF
TRBJ2-7 | once | . | TRBV19 | TGTGCCAGTAGTATTCTGGGCTCCTCCTACGAGCAGTACTTC | CASSILGSSYEQYF